The clone carrying this T cell receptor beta chain was seen many times. The antigen is not known. In germline, CDR1 is SQVTM, CDR2 ANQGSEA. V shed 5 bases, J shed 1 base, and the junction held 10 bases outside the gene matches. The CDR3 length is 15 residues. This sample was taken from a study of identical twins. Overall study results and limits: Twins shared beta out-of-frame sequences in excess, but this excess was weaker. In zero-insertion analyses, partial confounding could arise from invariant MAIT and iNKT cells.

Unique molecular identifiers were present on the cDNA, and a universal primer site came from template switching. Using its own MiXCR run on the 5' RACE reads, TCRdb lists one record per CDR3 protein. The table records more than 1.5 million distinct CDR3 sequences, 32% of them present only once. Sequencing input: cord blood. The chain has TRBV29-1 and TRBJ2-7, with 8 bases aligning to TRBD1. The receptor's source is a newborn girl in good health. The CDR3 DNA reads TGCAGCGTTAGGGACAGGACAAAGGGGTCCTACGAGCAGTACTTC. Translation gives CSVRDRTKGSYEQYF.